This T cell receptor beta chain was sequenced for a study of T-cell reconstitution after alpha-beta-depleted transplantation in children. Unique molecular identifiers were used in preparing the TCRbeta library. TCRdb re-called the PCR reads through MiXCR, storing one row per CDR3 protein. The profile shows some 190,000 distinct CDR3 sequences, roughly 11% of them singletons. Germline values: CDR1 SGHAT, CDR2 FQNNGV. There are 16 residues in the CDR3. V dropped 5 bases and J dropped 0 bases, with 17 bases sitting between them. The table lists this clonotype with many counts. Its antigen is unknown. Study-wide points: Reportedly, only several hundred clones from non-depleted graft cells drove alpha-beta T-cell counts at about two months. Among T cells one year after transplant, newly produced cells accounted for most counts and diversity. It was surviving recipient T cells and thymic progenitors that gave some patients high TCRbeta diversity at day 60.

The sequenced sample was PBMCs, obtained before TCRalphabeta/CD19-depleted stem cell transplant. The receptor was isolated from a boy under 10 years old with acute myeloid leukemia, due to receive a stem cell transplant. The chain employs TRBV11-2 and TRBJ2-7; D perhaps matches TRBD1 (6 bases). CDR3 sequence reads: CASSPTSRGSSYEQYF. In DNA, the CDR3 is TGTGCCAGCAGCCCCACCTCGAGGGGGAGCTCCTACGAGCAGTACTTC.